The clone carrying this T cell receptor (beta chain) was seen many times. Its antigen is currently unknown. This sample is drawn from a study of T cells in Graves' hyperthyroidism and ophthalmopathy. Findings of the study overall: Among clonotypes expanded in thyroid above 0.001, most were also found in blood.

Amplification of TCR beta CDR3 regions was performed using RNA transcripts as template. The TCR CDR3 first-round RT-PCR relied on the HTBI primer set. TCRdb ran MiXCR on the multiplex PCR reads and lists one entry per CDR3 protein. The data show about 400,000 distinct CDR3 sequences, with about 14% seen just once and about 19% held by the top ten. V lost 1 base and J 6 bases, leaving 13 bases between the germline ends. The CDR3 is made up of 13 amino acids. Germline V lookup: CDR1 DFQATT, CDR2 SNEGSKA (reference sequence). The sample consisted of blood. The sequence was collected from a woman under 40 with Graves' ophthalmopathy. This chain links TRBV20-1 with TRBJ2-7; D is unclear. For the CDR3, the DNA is TGCAGTGCTAGAGGGCAAGGGTGGGGCGAGCAGTACTTC. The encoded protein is CSARGQGWGEQYF.